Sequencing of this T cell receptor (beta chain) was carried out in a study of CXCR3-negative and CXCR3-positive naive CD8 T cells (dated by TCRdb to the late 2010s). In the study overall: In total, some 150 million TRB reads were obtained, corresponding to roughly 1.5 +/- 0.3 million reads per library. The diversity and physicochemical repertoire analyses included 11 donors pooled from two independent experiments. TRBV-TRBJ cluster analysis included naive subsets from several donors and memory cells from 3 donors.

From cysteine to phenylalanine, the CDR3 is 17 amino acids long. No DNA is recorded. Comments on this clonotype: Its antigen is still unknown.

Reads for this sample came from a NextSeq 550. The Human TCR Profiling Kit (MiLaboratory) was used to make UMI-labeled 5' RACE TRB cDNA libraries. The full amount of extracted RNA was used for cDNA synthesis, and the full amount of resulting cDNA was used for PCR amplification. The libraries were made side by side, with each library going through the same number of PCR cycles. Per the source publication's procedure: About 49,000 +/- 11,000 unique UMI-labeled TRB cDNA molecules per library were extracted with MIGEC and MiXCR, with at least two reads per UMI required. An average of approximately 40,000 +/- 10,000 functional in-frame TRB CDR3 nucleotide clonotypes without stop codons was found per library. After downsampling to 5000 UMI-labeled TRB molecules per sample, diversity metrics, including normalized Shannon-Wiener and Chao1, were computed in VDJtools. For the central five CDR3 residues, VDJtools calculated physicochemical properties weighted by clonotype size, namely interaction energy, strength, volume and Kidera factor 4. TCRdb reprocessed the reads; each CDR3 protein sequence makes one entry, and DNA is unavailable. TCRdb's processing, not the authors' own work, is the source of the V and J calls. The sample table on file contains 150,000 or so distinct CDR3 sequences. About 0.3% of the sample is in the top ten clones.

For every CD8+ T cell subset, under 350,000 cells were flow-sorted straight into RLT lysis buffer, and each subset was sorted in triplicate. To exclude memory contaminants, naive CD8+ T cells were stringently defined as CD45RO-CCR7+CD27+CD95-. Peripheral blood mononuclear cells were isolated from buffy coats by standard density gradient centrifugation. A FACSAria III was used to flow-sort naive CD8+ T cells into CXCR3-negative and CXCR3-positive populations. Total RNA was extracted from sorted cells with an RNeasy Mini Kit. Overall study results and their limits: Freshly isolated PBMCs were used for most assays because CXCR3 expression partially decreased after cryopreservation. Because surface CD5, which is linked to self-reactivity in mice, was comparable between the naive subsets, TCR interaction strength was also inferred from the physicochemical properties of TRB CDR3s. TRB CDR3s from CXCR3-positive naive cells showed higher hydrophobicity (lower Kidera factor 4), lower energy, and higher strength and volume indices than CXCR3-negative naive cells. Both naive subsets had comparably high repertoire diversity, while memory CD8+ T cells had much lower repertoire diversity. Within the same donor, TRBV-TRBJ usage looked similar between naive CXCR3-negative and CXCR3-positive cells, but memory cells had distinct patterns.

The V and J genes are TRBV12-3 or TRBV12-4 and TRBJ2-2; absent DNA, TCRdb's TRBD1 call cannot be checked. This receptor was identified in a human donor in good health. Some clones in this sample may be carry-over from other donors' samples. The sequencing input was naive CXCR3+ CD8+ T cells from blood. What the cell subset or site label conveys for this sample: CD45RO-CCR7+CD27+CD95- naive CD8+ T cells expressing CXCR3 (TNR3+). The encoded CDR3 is CASRSLGFPGDTGELFF.